These 25 T cell receptor beta chains were sequenced from one sample in a study of neurological immune-mediated disorders. One entry per CDR3 protein results from TCRdb running MiXCR on the 5' RACE reads. The profile shows some 80,000 distinct CDR3 sequences, 5% to 6% of them singletons. Time point of the sample: longitudinal time-point 2. Sample: PBMCs. These receptors were taken from a woman in her sixties with multiple sclerosis.

This clonotype was recorded at least ten times. The rearrangement links TRBV7-8 to TRBJ2-5; perhaps TRBD2 as D (5 bases). The V end lost 2 bases, the J end lost 1 base, and 11 bases lay between the germline ends. The CDR3 runs 15 residues. Germline V gene data show CDR1 as SGHVS and CDR2 as FQNEAQ. The CDR3 nucleotides are TGTGCCAGCAGCTTAAGCGGCGGTGTCCAAGAGACCCAGTACTTC. This codes for CASSLSGGVQETQYF.

Note on this clonotype: This sequence may be a read error, since a much larger clone differs from it by one base. This chain links TRBV29-1 with TRBJ1-5; no clear D. The CDR3 is 13 residues long. CDR1 is SQVTM, CDR2 ANQGSEA, per germline. In DNA, the CDR3 is TGCATTGCTCGGGATGGGGGCAATCAGCCCCAGCATTTT. Its translation is CIARDGGNQPQHF. Full variable domain (missing parts from reference TRBV29-1 and TRBJ1-5): SAVISQKPSRDICQRGTSLTIQCQVDSQVTMMFWYRQQPGQSLTLIATANQGSEATYESGFVIDKFPISRPNLTFSTLTVSNMSPEDSSIYLCIARDGGNQPQHFGDGTRLSIL.

This clonotype has a count of ten or more. The gene calls are TRBV3-1 and TRBJ1-6; D gene uncertain. Trimming took 1 base from V and 7 from J, leaving 8 bases between them. The CDR3 has 14 amino acids. The germline V gene encodes CDR1 LGHDT and CDR2 YNNKEL (reference sequence). CDR3 DNA sequence: TGTGCCAGCAGCCAAGCTAAGGGCAATTCACCCCTCCACTTT. Protein sequence: CASSQAKGNSPLHF.

This clonotype was recorded many times. V usage is TRBV3-1 and J usage is TRBJ2-3; D gene uncertain. V was clipped by 5 bases and J by 0 bases, with 15 bases between them. CDR1 is LGHDT and CDR2 is YNNKEL in the germline V gene (reference sequence). The CDR3 extends over 16 amino acids. The CDR3 nucleotides read TGTGCCAGCAGCAGCCAGGAGCCTCTAAGCACAGATACGCAGTATTTT. Its translation is CASSSQEPLSTDTQYF.

This clonotype was counted at least ten times. The rearrangement joins TRBV5-1 to TRBJ1-6, with D possibly being TRBD1 (5 bases). The germline V gene has CDR1 SGHRS and CDR2 YFSETQ. The CDR3 covers 14 residues. Trimming stripped 3 bases from V and 12 bases from J, with 16 bases between. The CDR3 nucleotides read TGCGCCAGCAGCTGGCGGGACGCCCAGGGACCCCTCCACTTT. Translating gives CASSWRDAQGPLHF.

This clonotype was picked up a small number of times. The chain is built from TRBV20-1 and TRBJ1-2; D remains unclear. Per germline, CDR1 DFQATT and CDR2 SNEGSKA (reference sequence). The CDR3 loop spans 13 amino acids. The ends were cut back, 0 bases at V and 4 bases at J, with 9 bases in the middle. The CDR3 spells CSAREGFGYGYTF. The DNA of the CDR3 is TGCAGTGCTAGAGAGGGGTTCGGCTATGGCTACACCTTC.

This clonotype was observed a handful of times. CDR3 nucleotide sequence: TGCAGTGCTAGAGATTCGGAGACCCAGTACTTC. Translated, it gives CSARDSETQYF. The chain uses TRBV20-1 and TRBJ2-5; D unresolved. V lost 0 bases and J lost 5, with 4 bases in between. Germline CDR1 is DFQATT and CDR2 is SNEGSKA (reference sequence). The CDR3 is 11 residues long.

This clonotype has ten or more counts. The chain combines TRBV4-1 with TRBJ2-1, with 11 bases identical to TRBD2. Germline CDR1 is MGHRA and CDR2 is YSYEKL. Trimming removed 4 bases from V and 3 bases from J; junction bases left unmatched: 5. The length of the CDR3 is 16 residues. The CDR3 region has the DNA TGCGCCAGCAGCCCCCCCGGGACTAGCGGCTACAATGAGCAGTTCTTC. Protein: CASSPPGTSGYNEQFF.

This clonotype was seen repeatedly, ten times or more. V is TRBV6-5 and J is TRBJ2-2; 11 nucleotides match TRBD1. The CDR3 has 16 residues. CDR1 is MNHEY and CDR2 is SVGAGI in the germline V gene. V trimming: 7 bases; J trimming: 4 bases; junction bases outside the gene matches: 8. Here the CDR3 DNA reads TGTGCCAGCAAACATCCCGGGACAGGGGGCACCGGGGAGCTGTTTTTT. Its protein is CASKHPGTGGTGELFF.

The chain carries TRBV29-1 and TRBJ2-1; 10 bases are a match to TRBD2. The CDR3 is made up of 16 amino acids. CDR1 is SQVTM and CDR2 is ANQGSEA in the germline V gene. J gave up 0 bases and V 7 bases, and 9 bases lay outside the gene matches. DNA of the CDR3: TGCAGCGGAAGTAGCGGGGGGCGAAGCTCCTACAATGAGCAGTTCTTC. Its translation is CSGSSGGRSSYNEQFF.

Many counts were recorded for this clonotype. The chain joins TRBV5-6 to TRBJ2-1; TRBD1 matches at 10 bases. The V gene's germline CDR1 is SGHDT and CDR2 YYEEEE. The trim removed 6 bases at V and 3 bases at J, leaving 9 bases unmatched. The CDR3 spans 16 residues. CDR3 in amino acids: CASIPQTGGIYNEQFF. In nucleotides, the CDR3 is TGTGCCAGCATCCCTCAGACAGGGGGCATCTACAATGAGCAGTTCTTC.

The sample holds many counts of this clonotype. This chain joins TRBV12-3 or TRBV12-4 and TRBJ2-7, with D possibly TRBD1 on 6 matching bases. Trimming took 5 bases from V and 6 from J, leaving 17 bases between them. This CDR3 has 14 residues. This CDR3 is CASSPGTSGGEQYF. CDR3 bases: TGTGCCAGCAGTCCGGGGACATCAGGCGGCGAGCAGTACTTC.

This clonotype was detected a few times. J is TRBJ2-7 and V is TRBV10-2, with D maybe TRBD2 (6 bases). Per the germline V gene, CDR1 is WSHSY and CDR2 is SAAADI. The V end lost 7 bases, the J end lost 5 bases, and 12 bases lay between the germline ends. The CDR3 runs to 12 residues. DNA for the CDR3: TGCGCCAGCACTATGGGGGGTGACGAGCAGTACTTC. This sequence encodes CASTMGGDEQYF.

With regard to this clonotype: Just one base apart from a much larger clone, this may be a read error. The chain couples TRBV3-1 to TRBJ2-5; D might be TRBD1 (6 bases). Trimming removed 1 base from V and 5 bases from J, with 8 bases in between. CDR3 length: 13 residues. The germline V gene has CDR1 LGHDT and CDR2 YNNKEL (reference sequence). The CDR3 loop is CASSQGGQETQYF. The CDR3 DNA follows: TGTGCCAGCAGCCAAGGCGGACAGGAGACCCAGTACTTC.

This clonotype appeared many times. This chain links TRBV7-8 with TRBJ2-2; D is ambiguous. In germline, CDR1 is SGHVS, CDR2 FQNEAQ. The germline V and J ends were trimmed by 3 bases and 5 bases, with 7 bases remaining between them. CDR3 size: 13 residues. DNA of the CDR3: TGTGCCAGCAGCTTCCGGGTTACCGGGGAGCTGTTTTTT. Its protein product is CASSFRVTGELFF.

This clonotype was seen ten or more times. The chain combines TRBV5-1 with TRBJ1-2; 8 nucleotides agree with TRBD1. The CDR3 is 15 amino acids. The J segment lost 4 bases and the V segment lost 5 bases, leaving 10 bases of the junction unmatched. The germline gives CDR1 SGHRS, CDR2 YFSETQ. The DNA for the CDR3 is TGCGCCAGCAGAGAACCGGACAGGGCAGTCTATGGCTACACCTTC. The encoded protein is CASREPDRAVYGYTF.

This clonotype was seen at least ten times. The chain links TRBV20-1 to TRBJ1-1; D is ambiguous. Trimming removed 6 bases from V and 4 bases from J, with 18 bases in between. The CDR3 contains 14 residues. Germline-derived CDR1 and CDR2 are DFQATT and SNEGSKA (reference sequence). CDR3 protein: CSAPEGGRLTEAFF. The CDR3 bases are TGCAGTGCCCCCGAGGGAGGGCGGCTCACTGAAGCTTTCTTT.

This clonotype was detected ten times or more. The chain joins TRBV5-1 to TRBJ2-1, with TRBD2 matching over 9 bases. The CDR3 has 15 amino acids. V shed 7 bases and J 1 base; nucleotides not matched to a gene: 6. Germline V gene lookup returns CDR1 SGHRS and CDR2 YFSETQ. The CDR3 reads CASGTSTGSYNEQFF. The CDR3 DNA sequence: TGCGCCAGCGGGACTAGCACCGGGTCCTACAATGAGCAGTTCTTC.

This clonotype was observed many times. The CDR3 sequence is CASLTAHRGGLEQFF. DNA for the CDR3: TGTGCCAGCCTAACGGCCCACAGGGGGGGCCTTGAGCAGTTCTTC. The chain couples TRBV6-5 to TRBJ2-1; D may be TRBD1 (8 bases). The CDR3 sequence is 15 residues long. The V gene lost 8 bases and the J gene lost 9 bases, with 23 bases spanning the gap. Germline V gene lookup returns CDR1 MNHEY and CDR2 SVGAGI.

This clonotype was seen many times. This sequence joins TRBV5-1 and TRBJ1-1; D may be TRBD1 (5 bases). V was shortened by 4 bases and J by 2 bases, with 21 bases between the two germline ends. CDR3 length: 17 amino acids. The germline V gene encodes CDR1 SGHRS and CDR2 YFSETQ. The CDR3 protein is CASSPNGDGTHNTEAFF. The CDR3 coding sequence is TGCGCCAGCAGCCCTAACGGAGATGGGACCCACAACACTGAAGCTTTCTTT. Full variable domain (rest looked up from reference TRBV5-1 and TRBJ1-1): KAGVTQTPRYLIKTRGQQVTLSCSPISGHRSVSWYQQTPGQGLQFLFEYFSETQRNKGNFPGRFSGRQFSNSRSEMNVSTLELGDSALYLCASSPNGDGTHNTEAFFGQGTRLTVV.

The V call is TRBV11-2, the J call TRBJ1-2, with 9 bases that match TRBD1. The CDR3 totals 15 residues. Germline CDR1 reads SGHAT; CDR2 reads FQNNGV. V shed 1 base and J 8 bases; nucleotides not matched to a gene: 8. The CDR3 reads CASSLGGQGLAGYTF. The CDR3 coding sequence is TGTGCCAGCAGCTTAGGGGGACAGGGATTAGCGGGCTACACCTTC.

Remarks on this clonotype: Since a much larger clone is just one base distant, this may be a read error. The chain has TRBV7-2 and TRBJ2-3, with a possible D match to TRBD1 (6 bases). V was pared by 1 base and J by 14 bases, with 19 bases between. The germline V gene has CDR1 SGHTA and CDR2 FQGNSA. This CDR3 comprises 14 residues. The CDR3 bases are TGTGCCAGCAGCTTAGGAAGGGGACACACCGCGGGGTATTTT. It translates to CASSLGRGHTAGYF.

This clonotype has a count of ten or more. This chain uses TRBV4-2 with TRBJ2-3; no clear D. Germline V gene sequence: CDR1 LGHNA, CDR2 YNFKEQ. Trimming shortened V by 4 bases and J by 0 bases, and 23 bases separated the two germline ends. The CDR3 loop spans 19 amino acids. The CDR3 region has the DNA TGTGCCAGCAGCCTCGGCACCCAACGACGGTCACCGAGCACAGATACGCAGTATTTT. Translated, it gives CASSLGTQRRSPSTDTQYF.

In its sample, this clonotype was seen many times. V is TRBV12-3 or TRBV12-4 and J is TRBJ2-1, with 8 bases identical to TRBD2. The CDR3 extends over 13 amino acids. V shed 8 bases, J shed 4 bases, and the junction held 4 bases outside the gene matches. CDR3 bases: TGTGCCAGCGACCGGGGGGGATACAATGAGCAGTTCTTC. Amino acids: CASDRGGYNEQFF.

The chain has TRBV29-1 and TRBJ2-3; 10 bases fit TRBD2. The V segment lost 5 bases and the J segment 5 bases; nucleotides outside the gene matches: 4. Germline assignment: CDR1 SQVTM and CDR2 ANQGSEA. This CDR3 has 13 amino acids. The CDR3 sequence: CSVSGGVEDTQYF. CDR3 sequence (DNA): TGCAGCGTTAGCGGGGGGGTTGAAGATACGCAGTATTTT.